This T cell receptor (beta chain) was identified during a study of T cell changes during pregnancy in multiple sclerosis. Some clones are missing from TCRdb's copy, which holds only in-frame ones; the method was immunoSEQ multiplex PCR. The table includes approximately 40,000 clones, about 88% detected once. CDR3 length equals 16 residues. V was clipped by 3 bases and J by 4 bases; unmatched bases: 7. CDR1 is MDHEN and CDR2 is SYDVKM in the germline V gene. The genes are TRBV28 and TRBJ1-4, with 8 positions matching TRBD1. This TCR came from a female donor with multiple sclerosis, enrolled in a pregnancy study. The source was CD4+ T cells from peripheral blood mononuclear cells, collected in the second trimester of pregnancy. Here the CDR3 reads CASSFGQGASNEKLFF. The CDR3 DNA reads as TGTGCCAGCAGTTTCGGGCAGGGGGCGAGTAATGAAAAACTGTTTTTT.